Listed here are 10 T cell receptor beta chains from one sample, sequenced in a study of T-cell reconstitution after alpha-beta-depleted transplantation in children. Construction of the TCRbeta library involved unique molecular identifiers. One entry per CDR3 protein results from TCRdb running MiXCR on the PCR reads. Of 250,000 to 300,000 distinct CDR3 sequences detected, 9.5% to 13% appear once; the ten largest clones hold approximately 7%. Sequences were derived from PBMCs, sampled before TCRalphabeta/CD19-depleted stem cell transplant. These TCRs come from a boy younger than two with acute myeloid leukemia, due to receive a stem cell transplant.

This clonotype was observed at least ten times. CDR3 sequence: CSARDGTGRQPQHF. DNA of the CDR3: TGCAGTGCTAGAGATGGGACAGGTCGTCAGCCCCAGCATTTT. V is TRBV20-1 and J is TRBJ1-5; 8 bases are shared with TRBD1. The CDR3 runs to 14 residues. Germline CDR1 DFQATT, CDR2 SNEGSKA (reference sequence). J lost 6 bases, V lost 0 bases, and 4 bases had no gene match.

This clonotype showed up many times. The chain recombines TRBV5-5 with TRBJ1-2; D gene uncertain. This CDR3 region has 15 residues. V was cut by 0 bases and J by 0 bases, with 9 bases left in between. The germline V gene has CDR1 SGHKS and CDR2 YYEKEE (reference sequence). The CDR3 is CASSLAVAANYGYTF. CDR3 DNA sequence: TGTGCCAGCAGCTTGGCCGTAGCAGCTAACTATGGCTACACCTTC.

The chain carries TRBV6-5 and TRBJ2-1, with D uncertain. Trimming pared 0 bases from V and 1 base from J, leaving 10 bases between. This CDR3 has 16 residues. Germline V lookup: CDR1 MNHEY, CDR2 SVGAGI. CDR3 sequence (DNA): TGTGCCAGCAGTTACTCGAGTCTAGAGTCCTACAATGAGCAGTTCTTC. Translation gives CASSYSSLESYNEQFF.

This clonotype was picked up a small number of times. This chain connects TRBV12-3 or TRBV12-4 to TRBJ2-1; 11 positions match TRBD2. The ends lost 8 bases at V and 4 bases at J; junction bases unmatched: 7. The CDR3 consists of 15 residues. CDR3 coding DNA: TGTGCCAGCGTAACTAGCGGGAGTAGGTACAATGAGCAGTTCTTC. It encodes CASVTSGSRYNEQFF.

The V gene is TRBV20-1, the J gene TRBJ2-2; D is possibly TRBD1 or TRBD2 (6 bases each). Germline loops: CDR1 DFQATT, CDR2 SNEGSKA (reference sequence). The ends were cut back, 3 bases at V and 5 bases at J, with 16 bases in the middle. The CDR3 spans 15 residues. The CDR3 spells CSASRLVGGTGELFF. The CDR3 region has the DNA TGCAGTGCTAGTAGACTAGTAGGGGGGACCGGGGAGCTGTTTTTT.

This clonotype was found a few times. V and J are TRBV6-1 and TRBJ1-5; a weak D match, TRBD1 (6 bases). This CDR3 region has 15 residues. CDR1 and CDR2 (germline): MNHNS, SASEGT. The V and J ends lost 6 bases and 4 bases respectively, with 16 bases between them. The DNA of the CDR3 is TGTGCCAGCAGAGGGATGGGGACACTAAATCAGCCCCAGCATTTT. Protein product: CASRGMGTLNQPQHF.

This clonotype was observed a few times. The chain combines TRBV5-1 with TRBJ2-5, with D perhaps matching TRBD2 (6 bases). With 7 bases removed from V and 1 base from J, the gap between germline ends came to 14 bases. The CDR3 totals 14 residues. The germline V gene has CDR1 SGHRS and CDR2 YFSETQ. The CDR3 loop reads CASYSGDSQETQYF. In DNA form, the CDR3 reads TGCGCCAGCTATTCGGGGGATTCCCAAGAGACCCAGTACTTC.

This clonotype was found many times. The chain combines TRBV12-3 or TRBV12-4 with TRBJ2-3, with D possibly being TRBD2 (6 bases). The CDR3 covers 16 residues. Trimming removed 6 bases at V and 3 bases at J, with 19 bases between. The DNA of the CDR3 is TGTGCCAGCAGCCGCGGGACTTCCCAAATGACAGATACGCAGTATTTT. Residues: CASSRGTSQMTDTQYF.

The V gene is TRBV11-2, the J gene TRBJ2-1; 11 bases align to TRBD2. CDR1 is SGHAT and CDR2 is FQNNGV in the germline V gene. This CDR3 is built from 15 residues. The V segment lost 6 bases and the J segment 3 bases; nucleotides outside the gene matches: 4. The CDR3 DNA is TGTGCCAGCAGACTAGCGGGAGATCTCTACAATGAGCAGTTCTTC. Translation: CASRLAGDLYNEQFF. The full variable domain, rest sourced from reference TRBV11-2 and TRBJ2-1, is EAGVAQSPRYKIIEKRQSVAFWCNPISGHATLYWYQQILGQGPKLLIQFQNNGVVDDSQLPKDRFSAERLKGVDSTLKIQPAKLEDSAVYLCASRLAGDLYNEQFFGPGTRLTVL.

Concerning this clonotype: A clone one base away is much larger, so this may be a read error. This rearrangement joins TRBV10-3 to TRBJ2-5; D possibly corresponds to TRBD2 (6 bases). Deletions cut 10 bases from V and 5 bases from J, with 17 bases between. CDR3 size: 13 residues. The germline V gene has CDR1 ENHRY and CDR2 SYGVKD. The CDR3 spells CATRGLNGETQYF. The CDR3, as DNA: TGTGCCACCCGAGGACTAAATGGTGAGACCCAGTACTTC.